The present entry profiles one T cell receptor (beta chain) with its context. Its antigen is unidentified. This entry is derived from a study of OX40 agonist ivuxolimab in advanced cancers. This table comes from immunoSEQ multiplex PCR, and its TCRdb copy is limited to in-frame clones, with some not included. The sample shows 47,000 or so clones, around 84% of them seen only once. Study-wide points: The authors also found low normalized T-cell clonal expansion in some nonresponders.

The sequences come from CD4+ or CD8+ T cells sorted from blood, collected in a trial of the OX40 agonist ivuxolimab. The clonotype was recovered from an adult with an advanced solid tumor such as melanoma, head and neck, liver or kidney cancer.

DNA of the CDR3: TGCGCCAGCAGCTATAGCGGGGGGGCGTTTGAGACCCAGTACTTC. Amino acid sequence: CASSYSGGAFETQYF. J is TRBJ2-5 and V is TRBV5-1; TRBD2 aligns across 11 bases. This CDR3 is 15 amino acids long. V dropped 3 bases and J dropped 5; count of bases not matched to a gene: 6. Germline CDR1 reads SGHRS; CDR2 reads YFSETQ.